This entry concerns a single T cell receptor (beta chain). Looked up from germline, CDR1 is SGHRS and CDR2 is YFSETQ. Trimming shortened V by 4 bases and J by 5 bases, and 23 bases separated the two germline ends. The length of the CDR3 is 17 residues. This sample stems from a study of neoadjuvant anti-PD-1 for oral cavity cancer. The repertoire was sequenced with immunoSEQ multiplex PCR; TCRdb's copy has only in-frame clones and lacks some. This table holds about 12,000 clones, 65% to 75% found once. The gene calls are TRBV5-1 and TRBJ2-3, with a weak D call TRBD2 (7 bases). The sequence derives from a person aged 40-85 years with oral cavity squamous cell carcinoma. Sequenced here: PBMCs, sampled before nivolumab (anti-PD-1) treatment. Here the CDR3 reads CASSPDLPVGGGDTQYF. As DNA, the CDR3 is TGCGCCAGCAGCCCCGATCTGCCTGTGGGAGGGGGAGATACGCAGTATTTT.